A selection of T cell receptor beta chains follows, all from one sample in a study of blood T cell repertoires in COVID-19. Here immunoSEQ multiplex PCR was the method, and the copy in TCRdb shows in-frame clones only, minus some. This table has about 16,000 clones, 85% to 90% appearing once. Sequencing was done on a sample of peripheral blood. All receptors come from an elderly woman with COVID-19, enrolled during active disease. Both conserved end residues are part of each CDR3. The D gene is left open where the match is weak. Only some rows state a clone size, as once, few, many or a class for expanded clones.

V	size	D	J	CDR3	DNA
TRBV6-6	once	TRBD1	TRBJ2-7	CASSSRTGGYEQYF	TGTGCCAGCAGTAGCCGGACAGGGGGCTACGAGCAGTACTTC
TRBV29-1	.	.	TRBJ1-5	CSVGDQPQHF	TGCAGCGTTGGCGATCAGCCCCAGCATTTT
TRBV12-3/TRBV12-4	.	.	TRBJ2-7	CASSLDIYEQYF	TGTGCCAGCAGCCTCGACATCTACGAGCAGTACTTC
TRBV12-3/TRBV12-4	few	.	TRBJ1-2	CASSLGGGYTF	TGTGCCAGCAGTTTAGGGGGCGGCTACACCTTC
TRBV7-3	.	.	TRBJ1-5	CASSLTHVGNSIHQPQHF	TGTGCCAGCAGCTTAACCCACGTCGGAAACAGTATCCATCAGCCCCAGCATTTT
TRBV6-5	.	TRBD2	TRBJ2-7	CASSLAGGPGHEQYF	TGTGCCAGCAGCCTAGCGGGGGGGCCCGGCCACGAGCAGTACTTC
TRBV15	.	.	TRBJ1-2	CATSRDQVNYGYTF	TGTGCCACCAGCAGAGATCAGGTTAACTATGGCTACACCTTC
TRBV12-5	.	.	TRBJ2-2	CASGLVTAVHLNGELFF	TGTGCTAGTGGTTTGGTAACGGCGGTACACTTAAACGGGGAGCTGTTTTTT
TRBV9	.	.	TRBJ2-2	CASSVVRTRSGELFF	TGTGCCAGCAGCGTAGTTCGCACACGGAGCGGGGAGCTGTTTTTT
TRBV5-1	.	.	TRBJ1-3	CASSSAVAASSGNTIYF	TGCGCCAGCAGCTCTGCGGTGGCGGCAAGCTCTGGAAACACCATATATTTT
TRBV18	once	.	TRBJ2-5	CASSPPSGKETQYF	TGTGCCAGCTCACCACCCTCGGGGAAAGAGACCCAGTACTTC
TRBV7-2	.	.	TRBJ2-7	CASSSFYEQYF	TGTGCCAGCAGCTCCTTCTACGAGCAGTACTTC
TRBV7-2	.	.	TRBJ1-1	CASSLVRVTEAFF	TGTGCCAGCAGCTTAGTTCGGGTCACTGAAGCTTTCTTT
TRBV3-1/TRBV3-2	.	.	TRBJ1-2	CASSQGGGRGGYTF	TGTGCCAGCAGCCAAGGGGGAGGCCGGGGTGGCTACACCTTC
TRBV10-3	.	TRBD1	TRBJ2-3	CAISPALTGGTDTQYF	TGTGCCATCAGCCCAGCCCTCACAGGGGGCACAGATACGCAGTATTTT
TRBV7-2	.	.	TRBJ2-3	CASSVLFTDTQYF	TGTGCCAGCAGCGTACTCTTCACAGATACGCAGTATTTT
TRBV7-2	.	TRBD2	TRBJ2-1	CASSLAGLAGGKEQFF	TGTGCCAGCAGCTTAGCGGGACTAGCGGGGGGAAAGGAGCAGTTCTTC
TRBV2	.	.	TRBJ2-3	CASSVPGVSPDTQYF	TGTGCCAGCAGTGTTCCAGGGGTTTCGCCAGATACGCAGTATTTT
TRBV28	.	.	TRBJ1-2	CASMRSVYGYTF	TGTGCCAGCATGAGGTCGGTCTATGGCTACACCTTC
TRBV12-5	.	TRBD1	TRBJ1-3	CASGPDRGPTIYF	TGTGCTAGTGGTCCTGACAGGGGACCCACCATATATTTT
TRBV5-4	.	.	TRBJ2-5	CASSPGSVRLETQETQYF	TGTGCCAGCAGCCCGGGGTCGGTGAGACTAGAAACCCAAGAGACCCAGTACTTC
TRBV7-6	.	TRBD1	TRBJ2-4	CASSSSTGGKSVIQYF	TGTGCCAGCAGCTCCTCGACAGGGGGGAAGTCGGTCATTCAGTACTTC
TRBV6-4	.	TRBD1	TRBJ1-1	CASSLIDRGLGNTEAFF	TGTGCCAGCAGTCTTATTGACAGGGGATTAGGGAACACTGAAGCTTTCTTT
TRBV4-1	.	.	TRBJ2-7	CASSQGVGTPGGYEQYF	TGCGCCAGCAGCCAAGGGGTCGGGACACCGGGCGGGTACGAGCAGTACTTC
TRBV2	once	TRBD1	TRBJ2-5	CARGAGGEETQYF	TGTGCCAGGGGGGCAGGGGGCGAGGAGACCCAGTACTTC
TRBV12-3/TRBV12-4	.	.	TRBJ1-6	CASSPGVTLHF	TGTGCCAGCAGCCCGGGGGTCACCCTCCACTTT
TRBV5-4	few	.	TRBJ1-2	CASSWASHSYGYTF	TGTGCCAGCAGCTGGGCCAGTCACAGCTATGGCTACACCTTC
TRBV27	.	TRBD1	TRBJ1-5	CASSPLDGDRAPQHF	TGTGCCAGCAGCCCCTTGGACGGTGACAGGGCGCCCCAGCATTTT